This T cell receptor beta chain was captured by sequencing in a study of cytomegalovirus exposure and HLA in healthy donors. PCR employed 60 Vbeta and 13 Jbeta primers. Per the original methods: There were some 87 million unique TCR beta chains by a later count, and some 10 million of them were shared. Assay used: immunoSEQ multiplex PCR; TCRdb lists only in-frame clones, some missing. D and trimming come from the DNA, and the V and J calls and clone size come from that table. The table lists about 150,000 clones, around 79% of them singletons. J was trimmed by 2 bases and V by 6 bases; bases with no gene match: 7. The CDR3 is 15 residues long. The germline gives CDR1 MNHEY, CDR2 SMNVEV (reference sequence). Study-level points and caveats: It was assumed in the presence/absence analyses that sequencing depth was roughly uniform across donors.

As concerns this clone: Its antigen is currently unknown.

This chain connects TRBV27 to TRBJ2-5; 9 bases map to TRBD1. This TCR derives from a man aged 18-30 years in good health and CMV-seronegative. Input material: PBMCs. The CDR3: CASSYRGRWQETQYF. CDR3 nucleotide sequence: TGTGCCAGCAGCTACAGGGGGCGGTGGCAAGAGACCCAGTACTTC.